These 23 T cell receptor beta chains were sequenced from one sample in a study of shared T cell receptors in the human thymus. Measured with immunoSEQ multiplex PCR; TCRdb has only the in-frame clones, and not every one. The sample holds 700,000 or so clones, approximately 83% seen once. This sample also appeared in a second study, on human thymus T cells.

The sequenced sample consisted of thymocytes. The source is a girl under three years old with a congenital heart defect.

The chain combines TRBV5-4 with TRBJ1-1, with TRBD1 as a possible D gene (5 bases). The V end lost 0 bases, the J end lost 1 base, and 19 bases lay between the germline ends. This CDR3 contains 18 residues. In germline, CDR1 is SGHNT, CDR2 YYREEE (reference sequence). CDR3 region: CASSLEILRGSANTEAFF. As DNA, the CDR3 is TGTGCCAGCAGCTTGGAGATCCTGCGGGGGTCCGCGAACACTGAAGCTTTCTTT.

The V gene is TRBV4-1, the J gene TRBJ2-7, with a weak D call TRBD1 (5 bases). V gave up 0 bases and J gave up 6 bases, with 15 bases separating them. Germline CDR1 and CDR2: MGHRA and YSYEKL. The CDR3 sequence is 15 residues long. The DNA of the CDR3 is TGCGCCAGCAGCCAAGATTCCAAAAGGGGTGTCGAGCAGTACTTC. Residues: CASSQDSKRGVEQYF.

This clone has only one observation. The gene calls are TRBV28 and TRBJ1-2; D remains unclear. The CDR3 is 15 amino acids. The germline V and J ends were trimmed by 3 bases and 7 bases, with 18 bases remaining between them. Germline lookup yields CDR1 MDHEN and CDR2 SYDVKM. CDR3 DNA sequence: TGTGCCAGCAGTTTCAGAGGGCCGCTAGCTATTGGCTACACCTTC. The encoded protein is CASSFRGPLAIGYTF.

CDR3 in amino acids: CASSVAGGARSGELFF. The CDR3 bases are TGTGCCAGCAGCGTTGCAGGGGGCGCCCGAAGTGGGGAGCTGTTTTTT. V gene TRBV9 combines with J gene TRBJ2-2; 8 bases agree with TRBD1. Germline assignment: CDR1 SGDLS and CDR2 YYNGEE. This CDR3 comprises 16 residues. With V trimmed by 2 bases and J by 8 bases, 11 bases remained unmatched.

This clone was found a few times. The V call is TRBV4-1, the J call TRBJ1-3, with TRBD1 matching 7 bases. V lost 0 bases to trimming and J lost 4 bases; unmatched junction nucleotides: 6. CDR1 and CDR2 from the germline V gene are MGHRA and YSYEKL. The CDR3 length is 16 residues. DNA for the CDR3: TGCGCCAGCAGCCAAGACCCCGGGACAGCAGGAAACACCATATATTTT. It is translated as CASSQDPGTAGNTIYF.

Points on this clone: This CDR3 is also generated by other DNA sequences in the sample. The gene calls are TRBV14 and TRBJ1-1, with a tentative D call TRBD1 (5 bases). V dropped 0 bases and J dropped 4 bases, with 6 bases sitting between them. In germline, CDR1 is SGHDN, CDR2 FVKESK. The CDR3 runs 13 residues. The CDR3 loop is CASSQDRGTEAFF. CDR3 in DNA: TGTGCCAGCAGCCAAGATAGGGGCACTGAAGCTTTCTTT.

V is TRBV7-9 and J is TRBJ2-7; 7 bases map to TRBD2. CDR1 and CDR2 from the germline V gene are SEHNR and FQNEAQ (reference sequence). The J segment lost 3 bases and the V segment lost 4 bases, leaving 12 bases of the junction unmatched. There are 16 residues in the CDR3. This chain's CDR3 is CASSSYRDYWNYEQYF. The CDR3 DNA sequence: TGTGCCAGCAGCTCGTATCGGGACTACTGGAACTACGAGCAGTACTTC. Looking up the rest from reference TRBV7-9 and TRBJ2-7 gives the full variable domain: DTGVSQNPRHKITKRGQNVTFRCDPISEHNRLYWYRQTLGQGPEFLTYFQNEAQLEKSRLLSDRFSAERPKGSFSTLEIQRTEQGDSAMYLCASSSYRDYWNYEQYFGPGTRLTVT.

The chain couples TRBV14 to TRBJ2-5; TRBD2 matches at 13 bases. V lost 4 bases, J lost 2 bases, and 4 bases stayed unmatched. Germline CDR1 reads SGHDN; CDR2 reads FVKESK. The CDR3 has 16 amino acids. This CDR3 is CASSRLLAGGQETQYF. In DNA form, the CDR3 reads TGTGCCAGCAGCCGCCTACTAGCGGGGGGGCAAGAGACCCAGTACTTC.

This chain joins TRBV5-1 and TRBJ2-1; maybe TRBD2 (6 bases). V was trimmed by 3 bases and J by 4 bases, leaving 17 bases between them. Germline CDR1 and CDR2: SGHRS and YFSETQ. The CDR3 is 16 residues long. CDR3 sequence (DNA): TGCGCCAGCAGCTCGGAGACTAGGGGCAGTTACAATGAGCAGTTCTTC. Translation gives CASSSETRGSYNEQFF.

V and J are TRBV28 and TRBJ2-7; 9 positions match TRBD2. The CDR3 totals 19 residues. V shed 3 bases and J 0 bases; nucleotides not matched to a gene: 15. CDR1 is MDHEN and CDR2 is SYDVKM in the germline V gene. The CDR3 DNA follows: TGTGCCAGCAGTTTGAACGGTCTAGCGGGGCGGTTAGTCTCCTACGAGCAGTACTTC. Translating gives CASSLNGLAGRLVSYEQYF.

This clone was detected a few times. CDR3 loop: CAISESAGQGFLGSNQPQHF. The CDR3 nucleotides read TGTGCCATCAGTGAGTCAGCTGGACAGGGATTTCTAGGTAGCAATCAGCCCCAGCATTTT. The rearrangement uses TRBV10-3 and TRBJ1-5; 8 nucleotides line up with TRBD1. CDR1 and CDR2 from the germline V gene are ENHRY and SYGVKD. This CDR3 has 20 amino acids. After removal of 0 bases from V and 0 bases from J, the junction contained 13 bases not matched to a gene.

The chain carries TRBV10-2 and TRBJ1-1; D is possibly TRBD1 (5 bases). There are 20 residues in the CDR3. Trimming removed 0 bases from V and 3 bases from J, with 26 bases in between. Germline CDR1 is WSHSY and CDR2 is SAAADI. This CDR3 is CASSESTVPLAGGEDTEAFF. In DNA, the CDR3 is TGCGCCAGCAGTGAGTCGACTGTCCCCCTGGCGGGAGGGGAGGACACTGAAGCTTTCTTT.

The V call is TRBV7-9, the J call TRBJ2-3, with TRBD2 identical over 11 bases. Looked up from germline, CDR1 is SEHNR and CDR2 is FQNEAQ (reference sequence). Germline trimming cut 1 base from V and 2 bases from J; bases unmatched to any gene: 2. The length of the CDR3 is 16 residues. The CDR3 nucleotides read TGTGCCAGCAGCTTAGGGGGACTAGCGGACACAGATACGCAGTATTTT. Protein: CASSLGGLADTDTQYF.

As regards this clone: Relative to the germline gene, one junction end is altered; a read error may explain this. The same CDR3 can be traced to other DNA sequences in this sample. This rearrangement joins TRBV25-1 to TRBJ1-6; D gene unclear. Per germline, CDR1 MGHDK and CDR2 SYGVNS. This CDR3 spans 15 amino acids. This chain's CDR3 is CASSGNRTYNSPLHF. For the CDR3, the DNA is TGTGCCAGCAGTGGGAACAGAACCTATAATTCCCCCCTCCACTTT.

V is TRBV10-2 and J is TRBJ1-2; maybe TRBD1 (6 bases). Germline-derived CDR1 and CDR2 are WSHSY and SAAADI. The CDR3 has 12 amino acids. With 6 bases removed from V and 8 bases from J, the gap between germline ends came to 13 bases. The CDR3 DNA sequence: TGCGCCAGCAGGAAACAGGGTGAAGGCTACACCTTC. Amino acids: CASRKQGEGYTF.

V is TRBV4-1 and J is TRBJ1-4; D possibly corresponds to TRBD1 (6 bases). V was clipped by 4 bases and J by 8 bases, with 17 bases between them. The germline V gene has CDR1 MGHRA and CDR2 YSYEKL. CDR3 length equals 15 residues. In nucleotides, the CDR3 is TGCGCCAGCAGCCCGGTCAGGGACATTAGGGAAAAACTGTTTTTT. The encoded protein is CASSPVRDIREKLFF.

The chain employs TRBV14 and TRBJ2-7; D may be TRBD1 (6 bases). Germline CDR1 and CDR2: SGHDN and FVKESK. The CDR3 loop spans 17 amino acids. V lost 3 bases and J lost 5, with 23 bases in between. The CDR3 loop reads CASSQGNRVRGPHEQYF. The CDR3 DNA sequence: TGTGCCAGCAGCCAGGGGAACAGGGTAAGAGGACCCCACGAGCAGTACTTC.

This clone appeared once. The gene calls are TRBV5-1 and TRBJ1-1; no clear D. The V end lost 2 bases, the J end lost 2 bases, and 16 bases lay between the germline ends. The CDR3 consists of 16 residues. Germline CDR1 SGHRS, CDR2 YFSETQ. The CDR3: CASSFEKGGSNTEAFF. CDR3 bases: TGCGCCAGCAGCTTTGAGAAGGGAGGTAGTAACACTGAAGCTTTCTTT.

This chain connects TRBV9 to TRBJ2-1; the D gene is possibly TRBD2 (6 bases). The CDR3 totals 11 residues. CDR1 is SGDLS, CDR2 YYNGEE, per germline. Deletions cut 3 bases from V and 10 bases from J, with 8 bases between. DNA of the CDR3: TGTGCCAGCAGCGGGGGGAGGGAGCAGTTCTTC. This gives the protein CASSGGREQFF.

The rearrangement uses TRBV28 and TRBJ1-3; a weak D match, TRBD1 (6 bases). With 9 bases removed from V and 0 bases from J, the gap between germline ends came to 9 bases. The CDR3 spans 13 residues. Germline V gives CDR1 MDHEN, CDR2 SYDVKM. The CDR3: CASQGHSGNTIYF. Written as DNA, the CDR3 is TGTGCCAGTCAGGGACACTCTGGAAACACCATATATTTT.

The chain carries TRBV18 and TRBJ2-3; weak D call: TRBD2 (5 bases). Trimming cost V 2 bases and J 0 bases, with 15 bases left between them. From germline, CDR1 is KGHSH and CDR2 LQKENI. This CDR3 has 17 residues. CDR3 in amino acids: CASSPWTRVRSTDTQYF. The CDR3 coding sequence is TGTGCCAGCTCACCATGGACTCGGGTGCGTAGCACAGATACGCAGTATTTT.

The gene calls are TRBV18 and TRBJ1-4; 9 bases line up with TRBD1. V shed 0 bases and J 8 bases; nucleotides not matched to a gene: 7. The CDR3 totals 16 residues. Germline CDR1 and CDR2: KGHSH and LQKENI. The CDR3, as DNA: TGTGCCAGCTCACCACCGATAGGACAGGGGCGGGAAAAACTGTTTTTT. This gives the protein CASSPPIGQGREKLFF.

Points on this clone: Other DNA sequences in the sample encode the same CDR3. This sequence joins TRBV11-2 and TRBJ1-1; unclear D gene. The V gene's germline CDR1 is SGHAT and CDR2 FQNNGV. CDR3 length: 14 residues. Trimming shortened V by 1 base and J by 0 bases, and 6 bases separated the two germline ends. The DNA of the CDR3 is TGTGCCAGCAGCTTAGGAGGAATGAACACTGAAGCTTTCTTT. Its translation is CASSLGGMNTEAFF.